This T cell receptor beta chain was retrieved from a study of CD8 T cells in ankylosing spondylitis. It was by quantitative 5'-RACE with molecular barcodes that TCR beta libraries were made. TCRdb reprocessed the 5' RACE reads via MiXCR and lists one record per CDR3 protein. The sample carries 340,000 or so distinct CDR3 sequences, about 15% recorded once. This clonotype was picked up a small number of times. Antigen unknown. Germline V gives CDR1 LGHDT, CDR2 YNNKEL (reference sequence). The CDR3 spans 13 residues. V dropped 4 bases and J dropped 3 bases, with 9 bases sitting between them. Study outcomes and limitations: Before this, some motif variants had been reported in reactive arthritis synovial fluid and blood.

Sequenced sample: blood, either unsorted or a sorted T cell fraction (not recorded which). The sequence was obtained from a male donor with ankylosing spondylitis or in good health (not recorded which). V usage is TRBV3-1 and J usage is TRBJ1-2; perhaps TRBD1 as D (5 bases). The CDR3 region has the DNA TGTGCCAGCAGCCCCGGGGCATACTATGGCTACACCTTC. This gives the protein CASSPGAYYGYTF. The full variable domain, completed using reference TRBV3-1 and TRBJ1-2, is DTAVSQTPKYLVTQMGNDKSIKCEQNLGHDTMYWYKQDSKKFLKIMFSYNNKELIINETVPNRFSPKSPDKAHLNLHINSLELGDSAVYFCASSPGAYYGYTFGSGTRLTVV.